This is a list of T cell receptor beta chains from one sample in a study of CD8+ T cells in alopecia areata. Assay: immunoSEQ multiplex PCR; the TCRdb copy retains only in-frame clones and omits some. This table holds 190,000 or so clones, more than 55% found once. The source was CD4+ T cells sorted from blood, collected at week 4, from a patient treated with tofacitinib. The receptors were gathered from a human donor with alopecia areata. Both conserved end residues are part of each CDR3. The D gene is left open where the match is weak. Clone size, where shown, is once, few, many, or a class for clones that have expanded.

clone_size: -
v_call: TRBV30
d_call: -
j_call: TRBJ2-1
cdr3_aa: CAWSNRNEQFF
cdr3_nt: TGTGCCTGGAGTAACCGGAATGAGCAGTTCTTC

clone_size: -
v_call: TRBV9
d_call: -
j_call: TRBJ2-5
cdr3_aa: CASSVLGEETQYF
cdr3_nt: TGTGCCAGCAGCGTCCTGGGGGAAGAGACCCAGTACTTC

clone_size: -
v_call: TRBV7-8
d_call: -
j_call: TRBJ1-1
cdr3_aa: CASSLVGGTPVAFF
cdr3_nt: TGTGCCAGCAGCTTAGTCGGTGGCACCCCTGTGGCTTTCTTT

clone_size: few
v_call: TRBV30
d_call: -
j_call: TRBJ1-6
cdr3_aa: CAWSIILASNSPLHF
cdr3_nt: TGTGCCTGGAGTATCATCCTTGCCTCTAATTCACCCCTCCACTTT

clone_size: -
v_call: TRBV9
d_call: TRBD2
j_call: TRBJ2-3
cdr3_aa: CASSRSGVTDTQYF
cdr3_nt: TGTGCCAGCAGCAGGAGCGGGGTCACAGATACGCAGTATTTT

clone_size: -
v_call: TRBV29-1
d_call: -
j_call: TRBJ2-1
cdr3_aa: CSAGGASLSQRENEQFF
cdr3_nt: TGCAGCGCTGGGGGGGCCAGTCTCAGTCAAAGGGAAAATGAGCAGTTCTTC

clone_size: -
v_call: TRBV15
d_call: -
j_call: TRBJ2-5
cdr3_aa: CATSRVGQQETQYF
cdr3_nt: TGTGCCACCAGCAGAGTTGGGCAACAAGAGACCCAGTACTTC

clone_size: few
v_call: TRBV7-9
d_call: TRBD1
j_call: TRBJ2-7
cdr3_aa: CASSHSRDSYEQYF
cdr3_nt: TGTGCCAGCAGTCACTCCCGGGACAGCTACGAGCAGTACTTC

clone_size: few
v_call: TRBV30
d_call: -
j_call: TRBJ1-2
cdr3_aa: CAWIKGSYGYTF
cdr3_nt: TGTGCCTGGATCAAGGGGAGCTATGGCTACACCTTC

clone_size: few
v_call: TRBV5-6
d_call: -
j_call: TRBJ2-3
cdr3_aa: CASSLARGGSGTDTQYF
cdr3_nt: TGTGCCAGCAGCTTGGCCCGAGGCGGCTCAGGCACAGATACGCAGTATTTT